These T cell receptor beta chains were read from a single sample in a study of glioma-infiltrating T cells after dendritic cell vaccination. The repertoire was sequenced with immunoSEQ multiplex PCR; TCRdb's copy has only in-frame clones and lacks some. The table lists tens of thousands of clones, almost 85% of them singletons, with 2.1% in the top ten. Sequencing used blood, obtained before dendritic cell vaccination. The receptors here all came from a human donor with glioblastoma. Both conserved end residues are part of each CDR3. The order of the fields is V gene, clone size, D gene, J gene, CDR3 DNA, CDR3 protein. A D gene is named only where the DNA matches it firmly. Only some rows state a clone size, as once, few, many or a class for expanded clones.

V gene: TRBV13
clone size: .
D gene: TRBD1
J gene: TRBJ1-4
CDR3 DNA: TGTGCCAGCAGTGCCAGGGGGAGAGGTGAAAAACTGTTTTTT
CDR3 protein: CASSARGRGEKLFF

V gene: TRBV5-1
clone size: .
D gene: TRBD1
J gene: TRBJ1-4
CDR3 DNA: TGCGCCAGCAGCTCGGGACAGGGTGGCGAAAAACTGTTTTTT
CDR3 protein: CASSSGQGGEKLFF

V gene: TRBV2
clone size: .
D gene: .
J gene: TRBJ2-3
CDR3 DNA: TGTGCCAGCAGTTCTTCAGGGGAGACAGATACGCAGTATTTT
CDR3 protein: CASSSSGETDTQYF

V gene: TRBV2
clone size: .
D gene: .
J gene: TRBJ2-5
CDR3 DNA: TGTGCCAGCAGTGCCTGGGCAGCCCAAGAGACCCAGTACTTC
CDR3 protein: CASSAWAAQETQYF

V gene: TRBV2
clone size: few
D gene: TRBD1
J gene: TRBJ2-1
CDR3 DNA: TGTGCCAGCAGTCGGACAGGGGGGAACAATGAGCAGTTCTTC
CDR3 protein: CASSRTGGNNEQFF

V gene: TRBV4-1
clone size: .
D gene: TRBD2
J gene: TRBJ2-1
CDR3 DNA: TGCGCCAGCAGCCAGGCTAGCGGTTCTTCCTACAATGAGCAGTTCTTC
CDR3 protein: CASSQASGSSYNEQFF

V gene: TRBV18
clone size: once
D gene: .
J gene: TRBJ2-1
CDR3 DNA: TGTGCCAGCTCACCTTTCGGACTGGCCCGCTCCTACAATGAGCAGTTCTTC
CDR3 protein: CASSPFGLARSYNEQFF

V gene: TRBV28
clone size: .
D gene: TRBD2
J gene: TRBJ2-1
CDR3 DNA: TGTGCCAGCAGTTTATGGGCTAGCGGAGGTTACAATGAGCAGTTCTTC
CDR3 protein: CASSLWASGGYNEQFF

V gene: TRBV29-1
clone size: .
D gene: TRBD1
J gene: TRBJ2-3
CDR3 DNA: TGCAGCGCCTCCGACAGGGCGGTGGCAGATACGCAGTATTTT
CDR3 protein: CSASDRAVADTQYF

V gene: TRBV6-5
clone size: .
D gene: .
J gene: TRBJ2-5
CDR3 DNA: TGTGCCAGCGGATCGCAGGGAGGAGAGACCCAGTACTTC
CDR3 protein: CASGSQGGETQYF

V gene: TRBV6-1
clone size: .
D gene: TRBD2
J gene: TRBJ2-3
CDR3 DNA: TGTGCCAGCAGTCAGGGAGGGGATACGCAGTATTTT
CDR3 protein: CASSQGGDTQYF

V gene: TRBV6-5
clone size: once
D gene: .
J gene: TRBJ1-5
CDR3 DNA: TGTGCCAGCAGAAGGGGGGGACTCAATCAGCCCCAGCATTTT
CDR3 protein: CASRRGGLNQPQHF

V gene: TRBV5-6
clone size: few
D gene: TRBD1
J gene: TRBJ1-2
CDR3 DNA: TGTGCCAGCAGCTTGGAGAGGTACAGGGGTGCCTATGGCTACACCTTC
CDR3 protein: CASSLERYRGAYGYTF

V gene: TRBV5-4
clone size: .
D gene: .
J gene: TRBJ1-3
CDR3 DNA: TGTGCCAGCAGCTTGGGGGGGGACTCTGGAAACACCATATATTTT
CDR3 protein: CASSLGGDSGNTIYF

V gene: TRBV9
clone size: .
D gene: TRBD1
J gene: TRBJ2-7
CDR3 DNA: TGTGCCAGCAGTGGACCGGGACAGGGAGGCAACGAGCAGTACTTC
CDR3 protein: CASSGPGQGGNEQYF

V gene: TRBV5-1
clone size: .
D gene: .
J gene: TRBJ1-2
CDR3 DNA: TGCGCCAGCAGAGACAGATACACTAACTATGGCTACACCTTC
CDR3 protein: CASRDRYTNYGYTF

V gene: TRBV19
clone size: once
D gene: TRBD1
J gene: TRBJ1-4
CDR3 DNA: TGTGCCAGTAGTCTCCGACAGGGAGGAGAAAAACTGTTTTTT
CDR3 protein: CASSLRQGGEKLFF

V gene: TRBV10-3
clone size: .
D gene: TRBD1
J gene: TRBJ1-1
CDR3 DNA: TGTGCCATCAGTGAGTCGCCGACAGGGAGAGGCACTGAAGCTTTCTTT
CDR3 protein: CAISESPTGRGTEAFF

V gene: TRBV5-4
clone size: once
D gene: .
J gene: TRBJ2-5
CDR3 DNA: TGTGCCAGCAGCTCACCCGAGGGGGGGGAGACCCAGTACTTC
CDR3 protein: CASSSPEGGETQYF

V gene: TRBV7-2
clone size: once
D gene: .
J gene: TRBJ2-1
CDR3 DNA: TGTGCCAGCAGCGCCCAGAATGAGCAGTTCTTC
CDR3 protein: CASSAQNEQFF

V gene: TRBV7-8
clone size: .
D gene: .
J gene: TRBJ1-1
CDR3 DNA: TGTGCCAGCAGCTTAAGGGGGACAAGGAACACTGAAGCTTTCTTT
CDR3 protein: CASSLRGTRNTEAFF

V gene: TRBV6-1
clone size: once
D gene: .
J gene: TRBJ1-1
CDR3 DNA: TGTGCCAGCAGTGTATCAGGCCTGAACACTGAAGCTTTCTTT
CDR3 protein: CASSVSGLNTEAFF

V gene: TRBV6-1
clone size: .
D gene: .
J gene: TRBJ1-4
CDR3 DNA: TGTGCCAGCAGTGATGGCAGGCTCTATGAAAAACTGTTTTTT
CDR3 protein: CASSDGRLYEKLFF

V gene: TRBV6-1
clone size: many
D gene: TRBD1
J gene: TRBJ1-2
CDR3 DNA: TGTGCCAGCAGCCCCGGGACAGGGATTATCGGGTACACCTTC
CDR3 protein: CASSPGTGIIGYTF

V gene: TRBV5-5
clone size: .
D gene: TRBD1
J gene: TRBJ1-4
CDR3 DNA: TGTGCCAGCAGTCAGGAATGGGGACAGAATGAAAAACTGTTTTTT
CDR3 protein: CASSQEWGQNEKLFF

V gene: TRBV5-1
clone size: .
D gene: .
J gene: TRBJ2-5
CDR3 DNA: TGCGCCAGCAGCTTACTTCCAGGATCCTACCAAGAGACCCAGTACTTC
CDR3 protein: CASSLLPGSYQETQYF

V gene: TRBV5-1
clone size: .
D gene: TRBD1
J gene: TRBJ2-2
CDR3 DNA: TGCGCCAGCAGCTTTGGGGACAGGCCTCCGGGGGAGCTGTTTTTT
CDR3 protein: CASSFGDRPPGELFF

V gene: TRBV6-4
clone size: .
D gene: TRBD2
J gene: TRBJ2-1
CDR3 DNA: TGTGCCAGCAGTGACTCTAGCGGGGGGGCCGATGAGCAGTTCTTC
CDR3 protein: CASSDSSGGADEQFF

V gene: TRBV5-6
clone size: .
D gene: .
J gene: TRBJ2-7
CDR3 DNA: TGTGCCAGCAGCCGTGGACAGTACGAGCAGTACTTC
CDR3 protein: CASSRGQYEQYF

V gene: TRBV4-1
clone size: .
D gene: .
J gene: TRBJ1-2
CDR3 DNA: TGCGCCAGCAGCCAAGAGGCGGAGTTCTATGGCTACACCTTC
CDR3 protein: CASSQEAEFYGYTF

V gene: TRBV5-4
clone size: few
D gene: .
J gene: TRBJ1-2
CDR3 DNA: TGTGCCAGCACTATGCGGGATCGGGGGGTGACAACAAATACCTATGGCTACACCTTC
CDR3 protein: CASTMRDRGVTTNTYGYTF

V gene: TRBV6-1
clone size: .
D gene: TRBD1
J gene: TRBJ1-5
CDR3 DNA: TGTGCCAGCAGTTATGACAGGGGGAATCAGCCCCAGCATTTT
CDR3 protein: CASSYDRGNQPQHF

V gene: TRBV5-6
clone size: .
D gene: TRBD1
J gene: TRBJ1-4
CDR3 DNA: TGTGCCAGCAGCCTGGACAGGGGACGAGGGGAAAAACTGTTTTTT
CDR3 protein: CASSLDRGRGEKLFF

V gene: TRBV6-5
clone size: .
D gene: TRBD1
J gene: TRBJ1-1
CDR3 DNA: TGTGCCAGCAGCGACTCTTCGCAGGGGGACACTGAAGCTTTCTTT
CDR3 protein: CASSDSSQGDTEAFF

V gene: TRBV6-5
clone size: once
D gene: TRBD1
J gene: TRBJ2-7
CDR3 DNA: TGTGCCAGCAGTCAGGACAGGGGGAGGTACGAGCAGTACTTC
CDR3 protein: CASSQDRGRYEQYF

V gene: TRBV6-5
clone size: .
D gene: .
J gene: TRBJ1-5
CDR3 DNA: TGTGCCAGCAGCCGGACAGATAGCAATCAGCCCCAGCATTTT
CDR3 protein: CASSRTDSNQPQHF

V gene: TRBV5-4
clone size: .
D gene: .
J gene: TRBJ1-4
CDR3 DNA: TGTGCCAGCAGCTTGGGGGGCGAAATAGCTAATGAAAAACTGTTTTTT
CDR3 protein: CASSLGGEIANEKLFF

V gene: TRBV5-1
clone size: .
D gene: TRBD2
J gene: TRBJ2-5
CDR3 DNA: TGCGCCAGCAGCCTTACCGGGACTAGCGGGGGCCCAGACGAGACCCAGTACTTC
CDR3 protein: CASSLTGTSGGPDETQYF

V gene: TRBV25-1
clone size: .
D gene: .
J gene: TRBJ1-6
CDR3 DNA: TGTGCCAGCAGTGAAATCAGGAATAATTCACCCCTCCACTTT
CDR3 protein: CASSEIRNNSPLHF

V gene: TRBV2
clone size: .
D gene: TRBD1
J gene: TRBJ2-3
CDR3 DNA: TGTGCCAGCAGTGGAACAGGGGGCACAGATACGCAGTATTTT
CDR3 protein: CASSGTGGTDTQYF

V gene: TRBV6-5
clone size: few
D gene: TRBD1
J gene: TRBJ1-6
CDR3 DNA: TGTGCCAGCAGTTACCGGACAGGGAATATCTCACCCCTCCACTTT
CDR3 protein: CASSYRTGNISPLHF

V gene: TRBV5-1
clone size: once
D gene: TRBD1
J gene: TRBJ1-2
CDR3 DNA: TGCGCCAGCAGCCTGGACAGGGGGAACCAGGGCTACACCTTC
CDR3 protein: CASSLDRGNQGYTF

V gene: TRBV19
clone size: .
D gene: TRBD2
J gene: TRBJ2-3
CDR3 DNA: TGTGCCAGTAGTTTACTAGCGGGAGGGCCCCAAGATACGCAGTATTTT
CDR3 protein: CASSLLAGGPQDTQYF

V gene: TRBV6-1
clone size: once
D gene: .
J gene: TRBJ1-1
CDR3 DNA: TGTGCCAGCAGTAAAGGAAAGAAACTGGGGGGGACTGAAGCTTTCTTT
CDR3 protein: CASSKGKKLGGTEAFF

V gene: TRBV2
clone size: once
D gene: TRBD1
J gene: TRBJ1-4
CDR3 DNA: TGTGCCAGCCGGGGACAGGGGGTATATGAAAAACTGTTTTTT
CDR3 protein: CASRGQGVYEKLFF

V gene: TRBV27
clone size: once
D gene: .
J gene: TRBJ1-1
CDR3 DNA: TGTGCCAGCAGTTTACAGGGGAGTTTGAACACTGAAGCTTTCTTT
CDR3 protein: CASSLQGSLNTEAFF

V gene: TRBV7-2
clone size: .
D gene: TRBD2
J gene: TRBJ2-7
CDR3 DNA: TGTGCCAGCAGCTTAGAACTAGCGTTGTGGCAGTACTTC
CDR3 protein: CASSLELALWQYF

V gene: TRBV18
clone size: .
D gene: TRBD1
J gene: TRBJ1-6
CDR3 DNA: TGTGCCAGCTCAGCGCTGACAGGGGCTGATTCACCCCTCCACTTT
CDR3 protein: CASSALTGADSPLHF

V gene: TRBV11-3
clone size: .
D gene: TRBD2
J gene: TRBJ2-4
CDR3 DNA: TGTGCCAGCAGCGCTAGCGGGGAAAACATTCAGTACTTC
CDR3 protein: CASSASGENIQYF

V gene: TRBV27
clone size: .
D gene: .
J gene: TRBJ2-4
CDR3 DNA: TGTGCCAGCAGGGAAAACTACAAAAACATTCAGTACTTC
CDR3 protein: CASRENYKNIQYF

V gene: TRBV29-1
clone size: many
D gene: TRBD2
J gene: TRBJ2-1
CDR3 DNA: TGCAGCGTTTTTCGGGGACTAGCGGGGGAGCAGTTCTTC
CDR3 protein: CSVFRGLAGEQFF

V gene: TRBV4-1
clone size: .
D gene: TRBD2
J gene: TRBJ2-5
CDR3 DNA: TGCGCCAGCAGAAGACTAGCGGACCAAGAGACCCAGTACTTC
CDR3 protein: CASRRLADQETQYF

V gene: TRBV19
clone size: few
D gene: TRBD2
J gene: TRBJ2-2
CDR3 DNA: TGTGCCAGTAGTAGAGCTAGCGGGGGCACAGCCGGGGAGCTGTTTTTT
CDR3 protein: CASSRASGGTAGELFF

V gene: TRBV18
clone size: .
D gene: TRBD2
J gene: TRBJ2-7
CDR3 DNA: TGTGCCAGCTCACCAGGGACTAGCGGTTACGAGCAGTACTTC
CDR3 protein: CASSPGTSGYEQYF

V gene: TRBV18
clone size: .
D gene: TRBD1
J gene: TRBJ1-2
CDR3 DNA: TGTGCCAGCTCACCACCTTCCGAGGGGGCGAGGCGAGGCTACACCTTC
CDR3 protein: CASSPPSEGARRGYTF

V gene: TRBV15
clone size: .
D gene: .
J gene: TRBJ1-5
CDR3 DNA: TGTGCCACCAGCAGAGGGGACACGGTGGGCAATCAGCCCCAGCATTTT
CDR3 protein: CATSRGDTVGNQPQHF

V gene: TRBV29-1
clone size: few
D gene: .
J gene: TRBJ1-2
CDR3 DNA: TGCAGCGTTGAGAGGGAGACTAACTATGGCTACACCTTC
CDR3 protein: CSVERETNYGYTF

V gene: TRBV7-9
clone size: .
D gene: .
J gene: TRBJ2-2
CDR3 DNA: TGTGCCAGCAGCTTGGCGACAGGACCTAGCACCGGGGAGCTGTTTTTT
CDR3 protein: CASSLATGPSTGELFF